The rows below give T cell receptor beta chains drawn from one sample of a study of vaccination and CD4 T cells after COVID-19. Antigens of these TCRs are unknown. In TCRdb, the PCR reads were re-called with MiXCR into one record per CDR3 protein. The repertoire holds over 1,500 distinct CDR3 sequences, about two thirds seen once, with around nine tenths in the top ten. The source was CD4+ T cells from blood, cultured in vitro, collected after SARS-CoV-2 vaccination. These TCRs come from a human donor who had recovered from COVID-19. CDR3s include the opening cysteine and the closing phenylalanine or tryptophan.

J: TRBJ1-1
V: TRBV10-2
CDR3: CASSEQGSTEAFF

J: TRBJ2-3
V: TRBV7-2
CDR3: CASSARGLTDTQYF

J: TRBJ1-2
V: TRBV7-2
CDR3: CASSAGTGLYGYTF

J: TRBJ2-5
V: TRBV6-5
CDR3: CASSFQGLRETQYF

J: TRBJ2-7
V: TRBV20-1
CDR3: CSASRGTSGGATAYEQYF

J: TRBJ2-7
V: TRBV6-4
CDR3: CASYLSRGKSSYEQYF

J: TRBJ2-1
V: TRBV20-1
CDR3: CSARDVSSYNEQFF

J: TRBJ1-5
V: TRBV20-1
CDR3: CSARSGFSQPQHF

J: TRBJ1-6
V: TRBV6-2/TRBV6-3
CDR3: CASRPDRGNSHSPLHF

J: TRBJ1-2
V: TRBV27
CDR3: CASSQGNYGYTF

J: TRBJ1-1
V: TRBV5-8
CDR3: CASSTRTGSYGTEAFF

J: TRBJ2-3
V: TRBV6-5
CDR3: CASSYLTSGGRDTQYF

J: TRBJ1-1
V: TRBV7-2
CDR3: CASSFWGSTEAFF

J: TRBJ2-3
V: TRBV10-3
CDR3: CAISESRLNGSDTQYF

J: TRBJ1-6
V: TRBV4-1
CDR3: CASSPHSDINYNSPLHF

J: TRBJ2-7
V: TRBV5-1
CDR3: CASSLATGTEQYF

J: TRBJ2-3
V: TRBV18
CDR3: CASSPESSSSADTQYF

J: TRBJ2-1
V: TRBV15
CDR3: CATSRPKAGSGNEQFF

J: TRBJ1-3
V: TRBV6-1
CDR3: CASATGPSGNTIYF

J: TRBJ2-1
V: TRBV20-1
CDR3: CSARPSINEQFF

J: TRBJ2-7
V: TRBV6-1
CDR3: CASSPTVSYEQYF

J: TRBJ2-5
V: TRBV11-1
CDR3: CASSRRSTETQYF

J: TRBJ1-5
V: TRBV27
CDR3: CASSLGGSGNQPQHF

J: TRBJ2-1
V: TRBV5-1
CDR3: CASSLVATGGWDEQFF

J: TRBJ2-1
V: TRBV27
CDR3: CASSLALGNEQFF

J: TRBJ1-1
V: TRBV20-1
CDR3: CSASGVGSEAFF

J: TRBJ1-6
V: TRBV7-2
CDR3: CASSFDRGSPLHF

J: TRBJ1-1
V: TRBV12-3/TRBV12-4
CDR3: CASSLTEGANTEAFF

J: TRBJ1-5
V: TRBV28
CDR3: CASSSAGTGENQPQHF

J: TRBJ1-1
V: TRBV27
CDR3: CASSSRAGGLHAFF

J: TRBJ2-7
V: TRBV6-1
CDR3: CARMKERGGYEQYF

J: TRBJ2-5
V: TRBV12-3/TRBV12-4
CDR3: CASSPTGVETQYF